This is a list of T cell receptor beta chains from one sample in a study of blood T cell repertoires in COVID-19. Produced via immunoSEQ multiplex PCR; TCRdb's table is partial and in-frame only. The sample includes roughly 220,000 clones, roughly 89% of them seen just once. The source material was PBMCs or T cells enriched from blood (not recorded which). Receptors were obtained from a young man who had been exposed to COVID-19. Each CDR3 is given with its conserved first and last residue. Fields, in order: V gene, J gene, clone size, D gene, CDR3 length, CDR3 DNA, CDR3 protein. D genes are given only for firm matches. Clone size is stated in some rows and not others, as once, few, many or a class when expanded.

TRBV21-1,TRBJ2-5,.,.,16,TGTGCCAGCAGCAAAGCGGAACGGGGGGTAGGAGAGACCCAGTACTTC,CASSKAERGVGETQYF
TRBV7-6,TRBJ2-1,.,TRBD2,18,TGTGCCAGCAGCTATGAAGCCCTAGCGGGGGACGACTACAATGAGCAGTTCTTC,CASSYEALAGDDYNEQFF
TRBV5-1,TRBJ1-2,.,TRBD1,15,TGCGCCAGCAGCTCTTCGGGACAGACCTTCTATGGCTACACCTTC,CASSSSGQTFYGYTF
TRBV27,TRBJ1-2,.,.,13,TGTGCCAGCTCCCTTCACGGGGGTTGGGGCTACACCTTC,CASSLHGGWGYTF
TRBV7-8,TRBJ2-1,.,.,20,TGTGCCAGCAGCTTAGCGGGCCGGGTTGAGGGTATCATTAAGTACAATGAGCAGTTCTTC,CASSLAGRVEGIIKYNEQFF
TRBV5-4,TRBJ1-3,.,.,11,TGTGCCAGCAGGCTCGGGAACACCATATATTTT,CASRLGNTIYF
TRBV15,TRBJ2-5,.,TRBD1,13,TGTGCCACCAGCAGAGAACCCCAGGGGGCCCAGTACTTC,CATSREPQGAQYF
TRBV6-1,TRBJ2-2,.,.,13,TGTGCCAGCAGTGACAGAAACACCGGGGAGCTGTTTTTT,CASSDRNTGELFF
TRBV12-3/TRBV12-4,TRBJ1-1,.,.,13,TGTGCCAGCAGTCAAGGGGGGAACACTGAAGCTTTCTTT,CASSQGGNTEAFF
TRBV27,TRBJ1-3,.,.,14,TGTGCCAGCCGGCCCCAGGGTATTGGAAACACCATATATTTT,CASRPQGIGNTIYF
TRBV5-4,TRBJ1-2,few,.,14,TGTGCCAGCAGTTCGGAGTCCCCCGGGGATGGCTACACCTTC,CASSSESPGDGYTF
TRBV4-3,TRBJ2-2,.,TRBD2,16,TGCGCCAGCAGCCAAGATCCGGGACTAGGGGCCGGGGAGCTGTTTTTT,CASSQDPGLGAGELFF
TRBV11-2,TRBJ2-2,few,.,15,TGTGCCAGCAGCTTAAGGGACTTGAACACCGGGGAGCTGTTTTTT,CASSLRDLNTGELFF
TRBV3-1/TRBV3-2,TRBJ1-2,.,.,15,TGTGCCAGCAGCCAAGACATGGCAGGGTCCTATGGCTACACCTTC,CASSQDMAGSYGYTF
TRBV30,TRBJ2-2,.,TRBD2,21,TGTGCCTGGAGTCGGTACTCCGGACTAGCGGGGGCCAGATCGAACACCGGGGAGCTGTTTTTT,CAWSRYSGLAGARSNTGELFF
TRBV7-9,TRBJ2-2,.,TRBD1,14,TGTGCCAGCAGCCCGACAACAGGGGCCGGGGAGCTGTTTTTT,CASSPTTGAGELFF
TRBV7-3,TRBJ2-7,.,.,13,TGTGCCAGCAGCTTAAGTCAGGGCTACGAGCAGTACTTC,CASSLSQGYEQYF
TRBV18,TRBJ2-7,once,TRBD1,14,TGTGCCAGCTCGCCAGGGACAGGGCGAGCCGAGCAGTACTTC,CASSPGTGRAEQYF
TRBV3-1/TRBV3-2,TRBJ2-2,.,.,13,TGTGCCAGCAGCCAAAAAAGGAGCTGGGAGCTGTTTTTT,CASSQKRSWELFF
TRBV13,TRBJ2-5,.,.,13,TGTGCCAGCAGCACCGAGAGCCGGGAGACCCAGTACTTC,CASSTESRETQYF
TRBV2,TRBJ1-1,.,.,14,TGTGCCAGCAGTGTGGAGGGAGTGAACACTGAAGCTTTCTTT,CASSVEGVNTEAFF
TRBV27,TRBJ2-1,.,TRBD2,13,TGTGCCAGCAGTAAGGGGAGGGGCAATGAGCAGTTCTTC,CASSKGRGNEQFF
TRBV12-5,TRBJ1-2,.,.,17,TGTGCTAGTGGTTTCCCCCCCCATGAGACTACACCCTATGGCTACACCTTC,CASGFPPHETTPYGYTF
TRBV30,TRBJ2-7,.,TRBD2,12,TGTGCCTCCGCAGTTGGGGGGGACGAGCAGTACTTC,CASAVGGDEQYF
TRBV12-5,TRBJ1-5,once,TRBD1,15,TGTGCTAGTGGTTTTGGGACAGGGGGCTACCAGCCCCAGCATTTT,CASGFGTGGYQPQHF
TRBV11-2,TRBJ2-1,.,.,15,TGTGCCAGCAGCCGTATACGGGGGAGCTACAATGAGCAGTTCTTC,CASSRIRGSYNEQFF
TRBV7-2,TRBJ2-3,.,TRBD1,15,TGTGCCAGCAGCCCCCTACGGACAGGGCCAGATACGCAGTATTTT,CASSPLRTGPDTQYF
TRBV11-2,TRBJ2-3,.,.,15,TGTGCCAGCAGCCGCACTAGCAGGGTTGCCGGTACGCAGTATTTT,CASSRTSRVAGTQYF
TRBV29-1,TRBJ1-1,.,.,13,TGCAGCGCCTGCGACCCGACACTGGGTGAAGCTTTCTTT,CSACDPTLGEAFF
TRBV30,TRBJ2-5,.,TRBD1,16,TGTGCCTGGAGTGTACTAACAGGGGGCGCGGGGGAGACCCAGTACTTC,CAWSVLTGGAGETQYF
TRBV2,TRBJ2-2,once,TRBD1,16,TGTGCCAGCGGCTCTGCTAGGACAGGAATCACCGGGGAGCTGTTTTTT,CASGSARTGITGELFF
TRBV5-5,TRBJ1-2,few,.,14,TGTGCCAGCAGCTTGGAGTCAGGGGTGGGCGGCTACACCTTC,CASSLESGVGGYTF
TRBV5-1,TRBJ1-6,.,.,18,TGCGCCAGCAGCTTAGCCGGAGGCCTTAGCTCCTATAATTCACCCCTCCACTTT,CASSLAGGLSSYNSPLHF
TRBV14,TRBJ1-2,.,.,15,TGTGCCAGCAGCCAAGAATGGGCGGGAATATATGGCTACACCTTC,CASSQEWAGIYGYTF
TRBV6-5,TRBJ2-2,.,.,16,TGTGCCAGCAGTTACGGAGAAATCCTAAACACCGGGGAGCTGTTTTTT,CASSYGEILNTGELFF
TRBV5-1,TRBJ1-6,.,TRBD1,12,TGCGCCAGCAGCGCCGGACAGGGGAACCTCCACTTT,CASSAGQGNLHF
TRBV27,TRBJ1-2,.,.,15,TGTGCCAGCAGTGGGGCCGGCAGGGAATCTGGAGGCTACACCTTC,CASSGAGRESGGYTF
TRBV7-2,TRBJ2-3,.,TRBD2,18,TGTGCCAGCAGCCCCCCAGGTATAGCGGGGGTGAGCACAGATACGCAGTATTTT,CASSPPGIAGVSTDTQYF
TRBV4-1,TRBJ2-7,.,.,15,TGCGCCAGCAGCCCGGGTGGGGGGGGCCCCTACGAGCAGTACTTC,CASSPGGGGPYEQYF
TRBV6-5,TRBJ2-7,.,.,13,TGTGCCAGCAGCCAGAGACAGGCCTACGAGCAGTACTTC,CASSQRQAYEQYF
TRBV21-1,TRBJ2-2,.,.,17,TGTGCCAGCAGCCCCCCCAGGGTCTCCTCAAACGCCGGGGAGCTGTTTTTT,CASSPPRVSSNAGELFF
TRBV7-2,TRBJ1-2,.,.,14,TGTGCCAGCAGCTTAGCAGGAGTTGACTATGGCTACACCTTC,CASSLAGVDYGYTF
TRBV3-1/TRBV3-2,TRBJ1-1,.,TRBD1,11,TGTGCCAGCAGCGGGACAGGGGAAGCTTTCTTT,CASSGTGEAFF
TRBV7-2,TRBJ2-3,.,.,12,TGTGCCAGCAGCTTAGAGCCAGATACGCAGTATTTT,CASSLEPDTQYF
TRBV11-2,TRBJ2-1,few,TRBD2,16,TGTGCCAGCAGCCCGGGGGGGACCAGTTCCTACAATGAGCAGTTCTTC,CASSPGGTSSYNEQFF
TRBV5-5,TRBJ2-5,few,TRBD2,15,TGTGCCAGCAGTCTTCAGACTAGCGTGGGAGAGACCCAGTACTTC,CASSLQTSVGETQYF
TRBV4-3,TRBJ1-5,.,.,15,TGCGCCAGCAGCCAAGATATGGGGGCTGGCCAGCCCCAGCATTTT,CASSQDMGAGQPQHF
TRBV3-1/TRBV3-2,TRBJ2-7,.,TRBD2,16,TGTGCCAGCAGCCAAGACCCCGGGACTAGCGGCTACGAGCAGTACTTC,CASSQDPGTSGYEQYF
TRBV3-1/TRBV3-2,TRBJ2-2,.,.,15,TGTGCCAGCAGCCAATACGGGGAAGGTCACGGGGAGCTGTTTTTT,CASSQYGEGHGELFF
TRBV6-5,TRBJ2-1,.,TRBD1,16,TGTGCCAGCAGTTACTCGGTACAGGGGGCCTTTGATGAGCAGTTCTTC,CASSYSVQGAFDEQFF
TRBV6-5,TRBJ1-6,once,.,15,TGTGCCAGCAGGCGCGGACAGTCCTATAATTCACCCCTCCACTTT,CASRRGQSYNSPLHF
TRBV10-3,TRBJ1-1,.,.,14,TGTGCCATCAGGCCGGGACACGGGAACACTGAAGCTTTCTTT,CAIRPGHGNTEAFF
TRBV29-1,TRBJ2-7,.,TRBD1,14,TGCAGCGCTACCGGGACAGGCGCCTCCTACGAGCAGTACTTC,CSATGTGASYEQYF
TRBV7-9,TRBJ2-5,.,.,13,TGTGCCAGCAGCTTAGCGGTAGAAGAGACCCAGTACTTC,CASSLAVEETQYF
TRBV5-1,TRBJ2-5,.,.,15,TGCGCCAGCAGCGTAACCGGGACTGCGGGGGAGACCCAGTACTTC,CASSVTGTAGETQYF
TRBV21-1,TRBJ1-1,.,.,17,TGTGCCAGCAGCAAAGTTCGCGGACAGTCACTGAACACTGAAGCTTTCTTT,CASSKVRGQSLNTEAFF
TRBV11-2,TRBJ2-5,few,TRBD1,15,TGTGCCAGCAGCCTGTTGGGGACAGGAAAAGAGACCCAGTACTTC,CASSLLGTGKETQYF